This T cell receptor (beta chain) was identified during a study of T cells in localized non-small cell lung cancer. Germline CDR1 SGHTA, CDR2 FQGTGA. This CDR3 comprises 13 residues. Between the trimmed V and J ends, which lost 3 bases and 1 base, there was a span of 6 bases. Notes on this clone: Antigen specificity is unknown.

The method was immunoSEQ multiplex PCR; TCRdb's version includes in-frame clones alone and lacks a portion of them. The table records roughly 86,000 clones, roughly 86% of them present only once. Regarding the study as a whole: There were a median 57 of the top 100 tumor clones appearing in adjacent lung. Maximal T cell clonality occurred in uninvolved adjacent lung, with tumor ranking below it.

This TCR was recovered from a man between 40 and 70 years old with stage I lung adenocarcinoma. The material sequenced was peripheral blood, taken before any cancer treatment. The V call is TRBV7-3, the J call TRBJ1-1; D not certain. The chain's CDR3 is CASSLSANTEAFF. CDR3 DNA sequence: TGTGCCAGCAGCTTGTCAGCGAACACTGAAGCTTTCTTT.